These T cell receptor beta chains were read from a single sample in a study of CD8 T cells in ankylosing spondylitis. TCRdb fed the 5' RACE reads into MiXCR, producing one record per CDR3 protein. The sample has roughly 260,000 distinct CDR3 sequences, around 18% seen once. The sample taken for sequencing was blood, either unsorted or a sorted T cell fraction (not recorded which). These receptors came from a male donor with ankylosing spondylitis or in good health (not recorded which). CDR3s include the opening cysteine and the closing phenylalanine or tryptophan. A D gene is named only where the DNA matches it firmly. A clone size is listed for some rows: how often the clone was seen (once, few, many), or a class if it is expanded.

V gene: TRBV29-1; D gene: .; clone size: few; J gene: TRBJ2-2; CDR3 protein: CSVERNGELFF; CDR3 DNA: TGCAGCGTTGAAAGGAACGGGGAGCTGTTTTTT
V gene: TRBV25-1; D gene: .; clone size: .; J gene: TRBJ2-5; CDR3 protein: CASRQGGQETQYF; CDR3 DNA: TGTGCCAGCAGACAGGGAGGGCAAGAGACCCAGTACTTC
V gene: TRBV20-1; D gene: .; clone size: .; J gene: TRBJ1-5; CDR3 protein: CSARGANSNQPQHF; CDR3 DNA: TGCAGTGCTAGAGGAGCTAATAGCAATCAGCCCCAGCATTTT
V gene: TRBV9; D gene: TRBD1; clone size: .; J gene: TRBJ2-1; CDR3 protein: CASSNRDRFNEQFF; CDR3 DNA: TGTGCCAGCAGCAACCGGGACAGGTTCAATGAGCAGTTCTTC
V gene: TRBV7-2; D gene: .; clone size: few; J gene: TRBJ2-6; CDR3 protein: CASSSTGLGANVLTF; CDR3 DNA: TGTGCCAGCAGTTCCACAGGGTTGGGGGCCAACGTCCTGACTTTC
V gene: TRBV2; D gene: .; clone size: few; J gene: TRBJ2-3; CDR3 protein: CANADREVGTDTQYF; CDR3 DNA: TGTGCCAACGCTGACAGGGAGGTCGGCACAGATACGCAGTATTTT
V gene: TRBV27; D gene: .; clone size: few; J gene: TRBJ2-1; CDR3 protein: CASSRRLNNEQFF; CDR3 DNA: TGTGCCAGCAGTCGCAGACTAAACAATGAGCAGTTCTTC
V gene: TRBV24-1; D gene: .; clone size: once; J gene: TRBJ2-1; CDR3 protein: CATSAPASRRNGQFF; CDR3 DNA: TGTGCCACCAGTGCCCCCGCGTCCAGGAGAAATGGGCAGTTCTTC
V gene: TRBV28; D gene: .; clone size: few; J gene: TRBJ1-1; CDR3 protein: CASRVSRAGTEAFF; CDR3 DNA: TGTGCCAGCAGGGTCTCGCGGGCGGGGACTGAAGCTTTCTTT
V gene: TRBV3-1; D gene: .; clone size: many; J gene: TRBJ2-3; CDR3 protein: CASSLRTSTDTQYF; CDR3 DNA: TGTGCCAGCAGCCTGAGGACTAGCACAGATACGCAGTATTTT